This entry describes one TCR beta chain. Its antigen is still unknown. No clone much larger than this one lies a single base away; base qualities are absent. The germline V end is reduced by 3 bases and the J end by 7 bases; junction bases left unmatched: 4. The CDR3 covers 15 residues, taking in both the cysteine and the phenylalanine. The only DNA kept is the CDR3, 45 bases in frame from the first base. For CDR1 and CDR2, the germline V gene lists MDHEN and SYDVKM. TCR CDR3 regions were amplified from genomic DNA by multiplex PCR using the deep immunoSEQ assay. Extracted genomic DNA from each cell subset was distributed evenly across all wells of several immunoSEQ 96-well plates, and each plate was treated as a replicate. For sorted subsets, each replicate PCR was loaded with around 220 ng genomic DNA, equivalent to 30,000 or so T cell genomes. The purified libraries were quantified using a Qubit 3.0 fluorometer, sized with a Bioanalyzer 2100, and then quantified again using the KAPA Library Quantification kit. Each immunoSEQ 96-well plate was sequenced on its own single-read 150-cycle Illumina NextSeq 550 flow cell. Concerning the study's data processing: Because the immunoSEQ output held only junctional sequences and lacked quality scores, the filtering could not match the filtering applied to full-length reads. Sequences were annotated with PyIR, a Python wrapper for IgBLAST v1.9, and V/J genes and CDR3 were assigned using IMGT germline references. Reads with weak V/J assignments (E-value above 1e-6), missing CDR3, stop codons, out-of-frame junctions, or ambiguous translated residues were removed. A V3J clonotype was defined by an identical inferred V gene, J gene, and CDR3 amino acid sequence. Percentage overlap between repertoires was calculated by dividing the number of shared unique clonotypes by the size of the smaller repertoire. RTK rarefaction, the Chao1 estimator, and Recon v2.1 estimates of unobserved clonotypes were used to assess repertoire richness. For all TCRbeta clonotypes obtained by the gDNA method from a few donors, generation probabilities were computed with OLGA. TCRdb retrieved this table from immuneACCESS and kept in-frame rearrangements only. Not all clones are present; in checked studies, unresolved V genes account for under half, and no reason is known for the remainder. V, J and clone size are those of that table, while D and trimming were read from the DNA. This sample comprises about 2.2 million clones, around 95% of them detected only once. In total, the top ten clones hold around 1.8% of the sample.

The sample belongs to a study of shared clonotypes between healthy human individuals (dated by TCRdb to the early 2020s). Concerning the study at large: A couple of women and a few men aged 18 to 49 years were included in the cohort. Each donor's leukapheresis produced roughly between roughly 0.85 and 9.5 billion PBMCs. For each donor, three plates each were used for CD4 naive and CD4 memory, two plates were used for CD8 naive, and one plate was used for CD8 memory. To estimate repertoire size and how much clonotypes are shared between individuals, the study performed deep sequencing of blood TCR repertoires from roughly five healthy adults. To increase sequencing depth and limit assay-specific biases, different laboratories used diverse techniques to prepare libraries and sequence TCR repertoires. Results the study describes overall, beyond this receptor: Across four donors, approximately 4.6% of naive CD4, 3% to 3.5% of naive CD8, 2.3% of memory CD4, and under 0.45% of memory CD8 clonotypes were shared. Even with the large sequencing depth, rarefaction of the sorted-subset datasets indicated that sequencing was incomplete. Estimated clonotype richness was generally larger for naive than for memory subsets. The genetic and exposure-history diversity represented was limited by the small number of donors. Sampling was restricted to blood, and TCR repertoires in tissue are likely to differ from TCR repertoires in blood. Pairwise subsampling led to the expectation that sequencing depth would affect the degree of clonotype sharing among donors. Higher generation probabilities were observed for clonotypes shared by all four sorted-subset donors than for non-shared clonotypes.

CD8 naive samples consisted of CD45RO-negative cells that were positively selected for CCR7, yielding a CD45RA+CCR7+ population without TemRA cells. Donors were healthy HIV-negative adults with no recently reported acute infections or vaccinations. All donors were Caucasian adults living in Nashville, Tennessee, USA. Blood was obtained by leukapheresis, after which PBMCs were separated by Ficoll-Histopaque density gradient centrifugation and cryopreserved in liquid nitrogen vapor phase. Analytical flow cytometry was used to check the purity and quantity of every magnetically sorted T cell population. Genomic DNA was isolated from every sorted fraction and measured by UV absorbance on a Nanodrop 2000c.

This sequence originates from a man between 18 and 29 years old in good health. Some clones in this sample may be carry-over from other donors' samples. Sequencing was carried out using naive CD8+ T cells from PBMCs. The sample's cell subset or site, from its label and the paper: CD45RA+CCR7+. The chain links TRBV28 with TRBJ2-2; 11 bases in between match TRBD1. Here is the DNA: TGTGCCAGCAGTTTTTCGGGACAGGGGGTCGGGGAGCTGTTTTTT. It translates as CASSFSGQGVGELFF.